This TCR beta chain was profiled in a study of shared clonotypes between healthy human individuals (dated by TCRdb to 2018 to 2020). Looking at the study overall: Two women and a few men aged 18 to 49 years were included in the cohort. Different laboratories and diverse techniques were used to prepare libraries and sequence TCR repertoires, to increase sequencing depth and limit assay-specific biases. To estimate repertoire size and how much clonotype sharing occurs between individuals, the study deeply sequenced the blood TCR repertoires of roughly 5 healthy adults. For each donor, CD4 naive and CD4 memory were each given three plates, CD8 naive was given two plates, and CD8 memory was given one plate. Leukapheresis yielded between about 0.94 and 8.9 billion PBMCs per donor. Broad study findings and their caveats: Because the study included a small number of donors, the genetic and exposure-history diversity represented was limited. Incomplete sequencing was indicated by rarefaction of sorted-subset datasets, despite the large sequencing depth. Compared with non-shared clonotypes, the clonotypes found in all four sorted-subset donors had higher generation probabilities. Pairwise subsampling led to the expectation that sequencing depth would affect the degree of clonotype sharing among donors. Naive subsets generally had larger estimated clonotype richness than memory subsets. Across four donors, roughly 5.1% of naive CD4, around 3.5% of naive CD8, 2.3% of memory CD4, and roughly 0.4% of memory CD8 clonotypes were shared. Sampling was restricted to blood, and TCR repertoires in tissue are likely to differ from TCR repertoires in blood.

Using the deep immunoSEQ assay, TCR CDR3 regions were amplified from genomic DNA by multiplex PCR. Extracted genomic DNA from each cell subset was spread evenly across all wells of several immunoSEQ 96-well plates, with each plate serving as a replicate. For sorted subsets, approximately 0.2 ug of genomic DNA, equivalent to around 31,000 T cell genomes, went into each replicate PCR. Purified libraries were measured with a Qubit 3.0 fluorometer, size-checked on a Bioanalyzer 2100, and measured again with the KAPA Library Quantification kit. Every immunoSEQ 96-well plate was sequenced on a dedicated single-read 150-cycle Illumina NextSeq 550 flow cell. In the authors' own workflow: The immunoSEQ output contained only junctional sequences without quality scores, so filtering could not match that applied to full-length reads. Sequences were annotated with PyIR, a Python wrapper for IgBLAST v1.9, and V/J genes and CDR3 were assigned using IMGT germline references. Reads were filtered out if the reads had weak V/J assignments (E-value above 1e-6), no CDR3, stop codons, out-of-frame junctions, or ambiguous translated residues. A V3J clonotype was defined by an identical inferred V gene, J gene, and CDR3 amino acid sequence. The percentage overlap between two repertoires was calculated by dividing the number of shared unique clonotypes by the size of the smaller repertoire. Three approaches were used to assess repertoire richness: RTK rarefaction, the Chao1 estimator, and Recon v2.1 estimates of unobserved clonotypes. For all TCRbeta clonotypes obtained by the gDNA method from a few donors, generation probabilities were computed with OLGA. The table comes from immuneACCESS by way of TCRdb, which keeps in-frame sequences with V and J called. Part of the clones is missing from these tables; in studies checked, under half for an unresolved V gene and the rest for unknown reasons. V and J calls and clone size are those listed in that table; D and trimming were worked out from the DNA. The sample table records roughly 2.1 million clones; about 93% of these occur just once. The top ten constitute around 1.7% of the sample.

Trimming takes 5 bases from V and 4 bases from J, and the germline ends sit 19 bases apart. Via the germline V gene (reference sequence), CDR1 is MNHEY and CDR2 SMNVEV. Reading from cysteine to phenylalanine, the CDR3 counts 16 amino acids. Left in the record is the CDR3 DNA by itself, 48 bases read in frame from the first base. Concerning this clone: What antigen it recognizes has not been identified. One base away there is no much larger clone; base qualities are not given.

CD8 naive samples were CD45RO-negative cells positively selected for CCR7, giving a CD45RA+CCR7+ population that excluded TemRA cells. Healthy HIV-negative adults with no recently reported acute infections or vaccinations were included as donors. Only Caucasian adults living in Nashville, Tennessee, USA were represented among the donors. Blood was obtained by leukapheresis, after which PBMCs were separated by Ficoll-Histopaque density gradient centrifugation and cryopreserved in liquid nitrogen vapor phase. Analytical flow cytometry was used to check the purity and quantity of every magnetically sorted T cell population. Each sorted fraction had its genomic DNA isolated and then quantified by UV absorbance on a Nanodrop 2000c.

The source of this sequence is a man between 18 and 35 years old in good health. Some clones in this sample may be carry-over from other donors' samples. The chain links TRBV27 with TRBJ2-3; TRBD1 is a possible D gene, resting on 5 matching bases. Sample: naive CD8+ T cells from PBMCs. The intended sense of this specimen's cell subset or site label: CD45RA+CCR7+. The DNA reads as follows: TGTGCCAGCAGTCCCCGTCAGGCTTTGGGGCCAGATACGCAGTATTTT. Its protein reads: CASSPRQALGPDTQYF.